The 22 T cell receptor beta chains below were found in one sample sequenced in a study of neoadjuvant anti-PD-1 for oral cavity cancer. Time point: after neoadjuvant nivolumab, at surgical resection. Data came from immunoSEQ multiplex PCR; TCRdb stores just in-frame clones and leaves some out. Of more than 11,000 clones in the sample, 70% were seen once. Material: PBMCs, obtained after nivolumab (anti-PD-1) treatment. Receptors originate from a person between 40 and 79 years old with oral cavity squamous cell carcinoma.

This clone was observed a few times. The chain carries TRBV5-4 and TRBJ2-1, with a weak D call TRBD1 (5 bases). Germline lookup yields CDR1 SGHNT and CDR2 YYREEE (reference sequence). V was trimmed by 5 bases and J by 2 bases, leaving 14 bases between them. The CDR3 totals 15 residues. This CDR3 is CASRFDAGTYNEQFF. Here the CDR3 DNA reads TGTGCCAGCAGGTTTGATGCAGGGACCTACAATGAGCAGTTCTTC.

The V call is TRBV4-2, the J call TRBJ1-5, with D perhaps TRBD1 (5 bases). This CDR3 has 16 amino acids. Germline loops: CDR1 LGHNA, CDR2 YNFKEQ. Trimming left V 1 base short and J 6 bases short, with 16 bases between. CDR3 loop: CASSQGGPTNRQPQHF. For the CDR3, the DNA is TGTGCCAGCAGCCAAGGGGGACCTACCAATCGTCAGCCCCAGCATTTT.

The chain links TRBV5-1 to TRBJ2-7, with D perhaps matching TRBD2 (7 bases). The CDR3 runs 15 residues. Germline-derived CDR1 and CDR2 are SGHRS and YFSETQ. V lost 6 bases, J lost 5 bases, and 21 bases lay in between. CDR3 DNA: TGCGCCAGCAAGGAGGGGGGAGGGAGCGCAAACGAGCAGTACTTC. Protein sequence: CASKEGGGSANEQYF.

The chain uses TRBV6-1 and TRBJ1-5, with TRBD1 as a possible D gene (6 bases). The germline gives CDR1 MNHNS, CDR2 SASEGT. The CDR3 loop spans 16 amino acids. Trimming took 2 bases from V and 3 from J, leaving 14 bases between them. The CDR3 bases are TGTGCCAGCAGTGAACCCGCAAGGGGGAACAATCAGCCCCAGCATTTT. This gives the protein CASSEPARGNNQPQHF.

The V call is TRBV7-9, the J call TRBJ2-7, with 7 nucleotides matching TRBD1. From germline, CDR1 is SEHNR and CDR2 FQNEAQ (reference sequence). The V and J ends lost 3 bases and 4 bases, in that order; junction bases with no gene match: 6. The CDR3 consists of 14 residues. The CDR3 DNA is TGTGCCAGCAGCTTCCAGACAGGGATTTACGAGCAGTACTTC. Translated: CASSFQTGIYEQYF.

V and J are TRBV9 and TRBJ2-7; D gene uncertain. V was shortened by 4 bases and J by 5 bases, with 19 bases between the two germline ends. The CDR3 consists of 15 residues. From germline, CDR1 is SGDLS and CDR2 YYNGEE. CDR3 residues: CASSPRRLPVDEQYF. In DNA, the CDR3 is TGTGCCAGCAGCCCCCGGCGCCTCCCTGTCGACGAGCAGTACTTC.

This clone came up once. The chain carries TRBV4-1 and TRBJ1-5; possible D gene TRBD1, 5 bases. The CDR3 totals 15 residues. Per germline, CDR1 MGHRA and CDR2 YSYEKL. V shed 0 bases and J shed 2 bases, with 8 bases lying between them. Here the CDR3 reads CASSQDGGGNQPQHF. The CDR3 DNA reads TGCGCCAGCAGCCAAGATGGGGGGGGCAATCAGCCCCAGCATTTT.

The chain combines TRBV29-1 with TRBJ1-2; TRBD1 aligns across 8 bases. Trimming cost V 0 bases and J 7 bases; bases outside gene matches: 13. CDR3 length: 16 residues. Germline V gene lookup returns CDR1 SQVTM and CDR2 ANQGSEA. This chain's CDR3 is CSVEERPAGGGRGYTF. CDR3 nucleotide sequence: TGCAGCGTTGAAGAACGGCCGGCAGGGGGCGGTCGTGGCTACACCTTC. Filled out from reference TRBV29-1 and TRBJ1-2, the complete variable domain reads SAVISQKPSRDICQRGTSLTIQCQVDSQVTMMFWYRQQPGQSLTLIATANQGSEATYESGFVIDKFPISRPNLTFSTLTVSNMSPEDSSIYLCSVEERPAGGGRGYTFGSGTRLTVV.

J is TRBJ1-1 and V is TRBV5-4; D is uncertain. This CDR3 region has 14 residues. V was cut by 0 bases and J by 0 bases, with 6 bases left in between. Germline V lookup: CDR1 SGHNT, CDR2 YYREEE (reference sequence). In nucleotides, the CDR3 is TGTGCCAGCAGCTTGGGATCGATGAACACTGAAGCTTTCTTT. Translation gives CASSLGSMNTEAFF.

The chain combines TRBV28 with TRBJ1-1; D unresolved. Germline lookup yields CDR1 MDHEN and CDR2 SYDVKM. This CDR3 is built from 14 residues. With 6 bases removed from V and 4 bases from J, the gap between germline ends came to 15 bases. CDR3 region: CASSRVLVSTEAFF. CDR3 bases: TGTGCCAGCAGCCGGGTGTTGGTGTCCACTGAAGCTTTCTTT.

This clone was picked up a small number of times. V and J are TRBV15 and TRBJ1-2; 9 positions match TRBD1. This CDR3 is built from 14 residues. Per the germline V gene, CDR1 is LNHNV and CDR2 is YYDKDF (reference sequence). Trimming at V came to 5 bases and at J to 8 bases, leaving 9 bases not matched to a gene. The CDR3 sequence: CATSHTGTGSGYTF. In DNA, the CDR3 is TGTGCCACCAGCCACACGGGGACAGGGAGCGGCTACACCTTC.

In its sample, this clone was seen a few times. DNA for the CDR3: TGCGCCAGCAGCTGGGGCCGACAGAATGAGCAGTTCTTC. The encoded protein is CASSWGRQNEQFF. J is TRBJ2-1 and V is TRBV5-1; a weak D match, TRBD1 (5 bases). The V gene's germline CDR1 is SGHRS and CDR2 YFSETQ. The length of the CDR3 is 13 residues. Deletions cut 3 bases from V and 7 bases from J, with 11 bases between.

This chain uses TRBV5-1 with TRBJ2-3, with 8 bases identical to TRBD2. V was clipped by 0 bases and J by 0 bases; unmatched bases: 3. The length of the CDR3 is 16 residues. Germline CDR1 reads SGHRS; CDR2 reads YFSETQ. The CDR3 nucleotides are TGCGCCAGCAGCTTGGCACTAGCGGTTAGCACAGATACGCAGTATTTT. It yields the protein CASSLALAVSTDTQYF.

The chain is built from TRBV6-1 and TRBJ2-5; 9 nucleotides line up with TRBD1. The germline V gene encodes CDR1 MNHNS and CDR2 SASEGT. V shed 4 bases, J shed 11 bases, and the junction held 17 bases outside the gene matches. The CDR3 loop spans 16 amino acids. The CDR3 loop reads CASSGGLGQGISLQYF. The CDR3 bases are TGTGCCAGCAGTGGAGGCTTGGGACAGGGAATCTCCCTTCAGTACTTC.

The chain uses TRBV12-5 and TRBJ2-3, with TRBD2 matching over 7 bases. This CDR3 is built from 14 residues. Germline V gene lookup returns CDR1 LGHNT and CDR2 FRNRAP. The V and J ends lost 2 bases and 2 bases, in that order; junction bases with no gene match: 1. The CDR3: CASGLSGTTDTQYF. For the CDR3, the DNA is TGTGCTAGTGGTTTGAGCGGGACCACAGATACGCAGTATTTT.

This clone was found a few times. The chain uses TRBV11-2 and TRBJ1-1; tentatively, D is TRBD1 (5 bases). Germline lookup yields CDR1 SGHAT and CDR2 FQNNGV. V was trimmed by 1 base and J by 4 bases, leaving 10 bases between them. This CDR3 region has 14 residues. The DNA for the CDR3 is TGTGCCAGCAGCTTAGTAGGTCAGGGCACTGAAGCTTTCTTT. This translates into CASSLVGQGTEAFF.

This sequence joins TRBV6-5 and TRBJ2-1; 9 nucleotides align to TRBD2. The V and J ends lost 2 bases and 6 bases, in that order; junction bases with no gene match: 5. There are 15 residues in the CDR3. The germline gives CDR1 MNHEY, CDR2 SVGAGI. CDR3 residues: CASSYGLAGSNEQFF. The DNA for the CDR3 is TGTGCCAGCAGTTACGGGCTAGCGGGATCCAATGAGCAGTTCTTC.

This chain uses TRBV2 with TRBJ2-1, with D perhaps matching TRBD2 (5 bases). Germline V gene lookup returns CDR1 SNHLY and CDR2 FYNNEI. V was clipped by 6 bases and J by 8 bases, with 11 bases between them. CDR3 length: 12 residues. The CDR3 is CASRGSRYEQFF. The DNA for the CDR3 is TGTGCCAGCAGGGGGAGTCGCTATGAGCAGTTCTTC.

J is TRBJ2-7 and V is TRBV1; the table calls TRBD2, which could not be checked here. TRBV1 represents a pseudogene. The CDR3 has 14 residues. The CDR3 is CTSPRRLSSYEQYF. The CDR3 nucleotides are TGCACCAGCCCCCGGCGGTTGAGCTCCTACGAGCAGTACTTC.

Only one count was recorded for this clone. The chain has TRBV5-1 and TRBJ1-4; D possibly corresponds to TRBD1 (6 bases). Trimming removed 6 bases from V and 4 bases from J, with 13 bases in between. Germline CDR1 reads SGHRS; CDR2 reads YFSETQ. The CDR3 has 14 amino acids. CDR3 DNA sequence: TGCGCCAGCACCTCCGGACAGAATAATGAAAAACTGTTTTTT. Protein product: CASTSGQNNEKLFF.

This clone was counted between two and nine times. The chain employs TRBV30 and TRBJ1-1, with D possibly matching TRBD1 (6 bases). Germline V CDR1 and CDR2: GTSNPN, SVGIG (reference sequence). V dropped 6 bases and J dropped 4 bases, with 18 bases sitting between them. This CDR3 has 14 amino acids. CDR3 sequence reads: CACSAQGRGTEAFF. Written as DNA, the CDR3 is TGTGCCTGCTCTGCACAGGGTCGGGGCACTGAAGCTTTCTTT.

This chain uses TRBV7-8 with TRBJ2-7; 11 positions match TRBD2. Germline CDR1 SGHVS, CDR2 FQNEAQ. With V trimmed by 4 bases and J by 6 bases, 8 bases remained unmatched. This CDR3 is 15 amino acids long. DNA for the CDR3: TGTGCCAGCAGCTCCATCACTAGCGGGAGTTCCGAGCAGTACTTC. Encoded protein: CASSSITSGSSEQYF.